This T cell receptor beta chain was sequenced during a study of cytomegalovirus exposure and HLA in healthy donors. Whole-study results and caveats: Clonal expansion, a later analysis showed, was greater in HLA-associated TCR beta chains than in equally common others. In an earlier analysis, in approximately 570 donors, most V segments appeared productive either ~90% or ~30% of the time. For most TCR sequences rarity was the rule, although some public TCRs occurred in many donors. A later analysis found that most CMV-associated TCR beta chains appeared HLA-restricted.

This CDR3 has 16 amino acids. Germline CDR1 and CDR2: SGHRS and YFSETQ. The J segment lost 3 bases and the V segment lost 1 base, leaving 6 bases of the junction unmatched. A word on this clone: Its specificity is unknown.

The PCR was carried out with 60 Vbeta primers and 13 Jbeta primers. The protocol was immunoSEQ multiplex PCR, while the TCRdb copy is restricted to in-frame clones and leaves out a portion. The sample yields 150,000 or so clones, over 75% seen once. Sequenced sample: PBMCs. The chain carries TRBV5-1 and TRBJ2-2, with 7 bases fitting TRBD2. This TCR was sampled from a woman in her 30s in good health and CMV-seronegative. CDR3 in amino acids: CASSLLERGDTGELFF. DNA for the CDR3: TGCGCCAGCAGCTTGTTGGAGCGGGGAGACACCGGGGAGCTGTTTTTT.